This T cell receptor beta chain was identified during a study of monozygotic twins with inflammatory bowel disease. Findings and caveats of the study: Differing T cell subtypes remained indistinguishable.

After re-calling the 5' RACE reads, TCRdb lists one entry per CDR3 protein, DNA absent. Recorded for this sample: 300,000 to 450,000 distinct CDR3 sequences. As for this clonotype: Antigen unknown.

The CDR3 contains 15 residues. From germline, CDR1 is SGHRS and CDR2 YFSETQ. Whole-blood total RNA was extracted without T cell sorting. What was sequenced was blood. The TCR originated in a human donor with ulcerative colitis or Crohn's disease, or a healthy co-twin of an affected twin (not recorded which). The gene calls are TRBV5-1 and TRBJ1-1; TCRdb indicates TRBD1, and absent DNA this call remains unverified. This CDR3 is CASSEIQGAVTEAFF.